One and the same sample provided the 13 T cell receptor beta chains below, sequenced in a study of blood T cells in healthy people across ages. A second PCR, run for about 7 to 12 cycles, used a sample-barcoded 5' primer plus a J-beta primer mix. TCRdb passed the 5' RACE reads through MiXCR, listing each CDR3 protein once. The sample holds 850,000 to 1,000,000 distinct CDR3 sequences; approximately 50% are singletons and the top ten take about 22%. The sample consisted of blood. The source of these receptors is a woman aged 60 to 75 in good health.

The chain links TRBV6-6 to TRBJ1-4; D remains ambiguous. V lost 0 bases and J lost 14, with 10 bases in between. In germline, CDR1 is MNHNY, CDR2 SVGAGI (reference sequence). This CDR3 comprises 12 residues. CDR3 DNA sequence: TGTGCCAGCAGTTACTCCGCAGAAGAGCTGTTTTTT. Translating it yields CASSYSAEELFF.

This chain links TRBV11-1 with TRBJ2-4; 13 bases match TRBD2. The J call could be wrong; TRBJ2-5 is a better fit for the DNA end. CDR1 is SGHAT, CDR2 FQDESV, per germline (reference sequence). This CDR3 contains 16 residues. CDR3 amino acids: CASNFPGLAGEETQYF. CDR3 DNA: TGTGCCAGCAACTTCCCCGGACTAGCGGGAGAGGAGACCCAGTACTTC.

The rearrangement joins TRBV20-1 to TRBJ2-1; 8 nucleotides agree with TRBD2. Losses at the gene ends were 1 base for V and 8 bases for J; bases not matched to a gene: 10. Germline V CDR1 and CDR2: DFQATT, SNEGSKA (reference sequence). The CDR3 is 15 amino acids. This chain's CDR3 is CSARAPAGDRHEQFF. CDR3 nucleotide sequence: TGCAGTGCTAGAGCCCCAGCGGGAGATCGACATGAGCAGTTCTTC.

This clonotype has just a few counts. The chain combines TRBV7-6 with TRBJ2-3, with D perhaps matching TRBD2 (7 bases). Trimming left V 1 base short and J 2 bases short, with 16 bases between. This CDR3 comprises 17 residues. CDR1 and CDR2 (germline): SGHVS, FNYEAQ. The chain's CDR3 is CASSLGSRGGVTDTQYF. The CDR3, as DNA: TGTGCCAGCAGCTTAGGATCGAGAGGGGGGGTCACAGATACGCAGTATTTT.

This clonotype showed up just a few times. The chain employs TRBV20-1 and TRBJ2-7; weak D call: TRBD2 (6 bases). V was trimmed by 6 bases and J by 2 bases, leaving 11 bases between them. Per the germline V gene, CDR1 is DFQATT and CDR2 is SNEGSKA (reference sequence). This CDR3 has 12 residues. The CDR3 nucleotides read TGCAGTGCCAAGGGGAGGACCTACGAGCAGTACTTC. As protein: CSAKGRTYEQYF.

There are a few counts of this clonotype. The chain carries TRBV6-6 and TRBJ2-5; D might be TRBD1 or TRBD2, each matching 5 bases. The J call may be faulty, since TRBJ2-7 better matches the DNA end. Germline V gene data show CDR1 as MNHNY and CDR2 as SVGAGI (reference sequence). The CDR3 length is 14 residues. The CDR3 sequence: CASSRGVRDYEQYF. DNA for the CDR3: TGTGCCAGCAGTCGAGGGGTCAGGGATTACGAGCAGTACTTC.

The chain recombines TRBV15 with TRBJ1-2, with TRBD1 identical over 8 bases. CDR3 length equals 15 residues. After removal of 4 bases from V and 3 bases from J, the junction contained 7 bases not matched to a gene. The germline V gene has CDR1 LNHNV and CDR2 YYDKDF (reference sequence). DNA for the CDR3: TGTGCCACCAGCAAGAGACAGGGGAGGGACTATGGCTACACCTTC. It translates to CATSKRQGRDYGYTF.

The chain couples TRBV24-1 to TRBJ2-1; D is perhaps TRBD1 (5 bases). This CDR3 has 14 amino acids. CDR1 and CDR2 (germline): KGHDR, SFDVKD. Trimming took 2 bases from V and 7 from J, leaving 11 bases between them. The CDR3 bases are TGTGCCACCAGTGATTCCAGGGAAGTAAATGAGCAGTTCTTC. It codes for CATSDSREVNEQFF.

The chain couples TRBV10-2 to TRBJ2-4; no clear D. The DNA end lines up better with TRBJ2-7; the J call may be wrong. The CDR3 is 12 residues long. Germline V gene sequence: CDR1 WSHSY, CDR2 SAAADI. This chain's CDR3 is CASRKYASEQYF. Written as DNA, the CDR3 is TGCGCCAGCAGAAAATACGCCTCCGAGCAGTACTTC.

The genes are TRBV5-6 and TRBJ2-7, with a weak D call TRBD2 (6 bases). The better agreement between TRBJ2-5 and the DNA end casts doubt on the J call. Looked up from germline, CDR1 is SGHDT and CDR2 is YYEEEE. There are 13 residues in the CDR3. DNA for the CDR3: TGTGCCAGCAGCTCACGGGGGATGGAGACCCAGTACTTC. Protein sequence: CASSSRGMETQYF.

J is TRBJ2-5 and V is TRBV2; 16 bases map to TRBD2. This CDR3 has 13 amino acids. The ends lost 7 bases at V and 11 bases at J; junction bases unmatched: 4. Looked up from germline, CDR1 is SNHLY and CDR2 is FYNNEI. CDR3 DNA sequence: TGTGCCAGCACCGGGACTAGCGGGAGGGAGCAGTACTTC. It codes for CASTGTSGREQYF. Full variable domain (outside the CDR3, taken from reference TRBV2 and TRBJ2-5): EPEVTQTPSHQVTQMGQEVILRCVPISNHLYFYWYRQILGQKVEFLVSFYNNEISEKSEIFDDQFSVERPDGSNFTLKIRSTKLEDSAMYFCASTGTSGREQYFGPGTRLLVL.

This chain connects TRBV7-9 to TRBJ2-1; weak D call: TRBD2 (6 bases). The CDR3 loop spans 13 amino acids. V gave up 5 bases and J gave up 10 bases, with 15 bases separating them. Germline CDR1 SEHNR, CDR2 FQNEAQ (reference sequence). The CDR3 coding sequence is TGTGCCAGCAGCCTCCCTAGCGCTGACGAGCAGTTCTTC. This translates into CASSLPSADEQFF.

Notes on this clonotype: The junction differs from germline at one of its ends, possibly a read error. This chain joins TRBV2 and TRBJ2-7; 8 nucleotides agree with TRBD2. The V gene's germline CDR1 is SNHLY and CDR2 FYNNEI. This CDR3 has 15 amino acids. The CDR3 loop is CASSENGRALNEQYF. CDR3 DNA: TGCGCCAGCAGTGAAAACGGGAGGGCCCTCAACGAGCAGTACTTC.